The clone carrying this T cell receptor (beta chain) was counted a few times. The sample belongs to a study of OX40 agonist ivuxolimab in advanced cancers. Sequencing used immunoSEQ multiplex PCR; TCRdb keeps in-frame clones, though not all of them. Seen here are approximately 99,000 clones, around 90% observed once, and the top ten hold roughly 0.66%. The TCR sequence derives from an adult with an advanced solid tumor such as melanoma, head and neck, liver or kidney cancer. Sequencing used CD4+ or CD8+ T cells sorted from blood, obtained in a trial of the OX40 agonist ivuxolimab.

The CDR3 protein is CASSLLGGAGNDEQFF. The CDR3, as DNA: TGTGCCAGCAGCCTCCTCGGGGGGGCGGGAAACGATGAGCAGTTCTTC. V is TRBV9 and J is TRBJ2-1; 8 bases agree with TRBD2. Germline loops: CDR1 SGDLS, CDR2 YYNGEE. The CDR3 covers 16 residues. J lost 8 bases, V lost 4 bases, and 14 bases had no gene match. Looking up the rest from reference TRBV9 and TRBJ2-1 gives the full variable domain: DSGVTQTPKHLITATGQRVTLRCSPRSGDLSVYWYQQSLDQGLQFLIQYYNGEERAKGNILERFSAQQFPDLHSELNLSSLELGDSALYFCASSLLGGAGNDEQFFGPGTRLTVL.